This T cell receptor beta chain comes out of a study of shared clonotypes between healthy human individuals. In germline, CDR1 is SGHNT, CDR2 YYREEE (reference sequence). The CDR3 contains 15 residues. With 6 bases removed from V and 4 bases from J, the gap between germline ends came to 19 bases. Only in-frame clones appear in the TCRdb table, and some are missing; sequencing was by immunoSEQ multiplex PCR. The table has 950,000 to 1,300,000 clones, about three quarters seen once. The chain has TRBV5-4 and TRBJ2-5; D perhaps matches TRBD2 (6 bases). The receptor was derived from a man between 18 and 35 years old in good health. Sequencing input: memory CD4+ T cells sorted from blood. Regarding subset: CD45RA-negative fraction. The CDR3 DNA sequence: TGTGCCAGCATTATCGGGACTCCCGGGGGAGAGACCCAGTACTTC. Translating it yields CASIIGTPGGETQYF.